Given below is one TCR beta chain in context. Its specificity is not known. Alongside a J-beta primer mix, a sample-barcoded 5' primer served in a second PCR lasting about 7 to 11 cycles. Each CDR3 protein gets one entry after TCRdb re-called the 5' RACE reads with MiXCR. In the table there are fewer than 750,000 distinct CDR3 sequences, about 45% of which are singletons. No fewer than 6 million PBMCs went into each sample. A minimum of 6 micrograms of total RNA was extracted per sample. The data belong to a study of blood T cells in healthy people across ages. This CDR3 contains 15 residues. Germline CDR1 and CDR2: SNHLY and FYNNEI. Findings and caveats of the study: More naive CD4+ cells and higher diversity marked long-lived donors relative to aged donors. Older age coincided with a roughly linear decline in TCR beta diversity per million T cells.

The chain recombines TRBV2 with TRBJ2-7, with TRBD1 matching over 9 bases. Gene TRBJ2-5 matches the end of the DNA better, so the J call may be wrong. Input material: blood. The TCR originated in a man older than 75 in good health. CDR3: CASSPPDRGKETQYF. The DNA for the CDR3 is TGTGCCAGCAGTCCTCCGGACAGGGGCAAAGAGACCCAGTACTTC.